One and the same sample provided the 32 T cell receptor beta chains below, sequenced in a study of T cell changes during pregnancy in multiple sclerosis. Using immunoSEQ multiplex PCR, the repertoire was profiled, and TCRdb retains in-frame clones only, with some absent. The sample lists about 36,000 clones, 88% occurring once. The material sequenced was CD4+ T cells from peripheral blood mononuclear cells, taken in the first trimester of pregnancy. These receptors all stem from a female donor with multiple sclerosis, enrolled in a pregnancy study.

The chain joins TRBV9 to TRBJ1-2; possibly TRBD1 for D (5 bases). Germline V gene sequence: CDR1 SGDLS, CDR2 YYNGEE. The CDR3 is 15 amino acids. V gave up 0 bases and J gave up 0 bases, with 9 bases separating them. CDR3: CASSVEGHSNYGYTF. In nucleotides, the CDR3 is TGTGCCAGCAGCGTAGAAGGACACTCTAACTATGGCTACACCTTC.

This clone was counted once. The chain combines TRBV2 with TRBJ1-5, with D possibly being TRBD1 (5 bases). This CDR3 contains 14 residues. Trimming stripped 6 bases from V and 7 bases from J, with 16 bases between. Germline assignment: CDR1 SNHLY and CDR2 FYNNEI. The CDR3 region has the DNA TGTGCCAGCAGCCTCCGGGGCGGGGACCAGCCCCAGCATTTT. Translating gives CASSLRGGDQPQHF.

This chain connects TRBV5-1 to TRBJ1-1, with D uncertain. Per the germline V gene, CDR1 is SGHRS and CDR2 is YFSETQ. The CDR3 extends over 14 amino acids. Between the trimmed V and J ends, which lost 3 bases and 3 bases, there was a span of 12 bases. The CDR3: CASSWGGRDTEAFF. The CDR3 DNA is TGCGCCAGCAGCTGGGGAGGGCGAGACACTGAAGCTTTCTTT.

The V and J genes are TRBV12-5 and TRBJ2-1; D may be TRBD2 (5 bases). Trimming shortened V by 1 base and J by 1 base, and 14 bases separated the two germline ends. CDR3 length: 17 residues. Germline V lookup: CDR1 LGHNT, CDR2 FRNRAP. In DNA, the CDR3 is TGTGCTAGTGGTTTGGGGGAAGCGGCTCAGTCCTACAATGAGCAGTTCTTC. Encoded protein: CASGLGEAAQSYNEQFF.

J is TRBJ1-4 and V is TRBV18; 12 bases align to TRBD1. This CDR3 comprises 15 residues. The ends lost 2 bases at V and 7 bases at J; junction bases unmatched: 2. Germline V gene lookup returns CDR1 KGHSH and CDR2 LQKENI. The CDR3 region has the DNA TGTGCCAGCTCACCAGGGACAGGGGGCATTGAAAAACTGTTTTTT. This sequence encodes CASSPGTGGIEKLFF.

The CDR3 is CASSPQSSDGYTF. For the CDR3, the DNA is TGTGCCAGCTCCCCCCAAAGCAGCGATGGCTACACCTTC. The rearrangement uses TRBV18 and TRBJ1-2; D not certain. Germline V CDR1 and CDR2: KGHSH, LQKENI. The CDR3 totals 13 residues. V was clipped by 6 bases and J by 6 bases, with 14 bases between them.

The chain links TRBV7-9 to TRBJ2-1; 8 bases match TRBD2. V lost 5 bases, J lost 9 bases, and 9 bases stayed unmatched. Germline V gene lookup returns CDR1 SEHNR and CDR2 FQNEAQ (reference sequence). This CDR3 spans 14 amino acids. The CDR3 nucleotides read TGTGCCAGCAGCCTGCAAGCCGGGGGGGTTGAGCAGTTCTTC. Protein: CASSLQAGGVEQFF.

The V and J genes are TRBV6-5 and TRBJ1-1; D is ambiguous. The CDR3 covers 14 residues. Germline CDR1 MNHEY, CDR2 SVGAGI. Trimming stripped 5 bases from V and 4 bases from J, with 14 bases between. The DNA for the CDR3 is TGTGCCAGCAGTCTAGCTGGAGGAGGCACTGAAGCTTTCTTT. Its protein product is CASSLAGGGTEAFF.

The chain links TRBV4-1 to TRBJ2-1, with TRBD2 matching 12 bases. The junction had 17 bases not matched to a gene; V was cut back by 0 bases and J by 11 bases. Germline V gene lookup returns CDR1 MGHRA and CDR2 YSYEKL. The CDR3 extends over 19 amino acids. The DNA for the CDR3 is TGCGCCAGCAGCCAAGATAGGTCCGGGGCACTAGCGGGAGGCCTACAGCAGTTCTTC. Its translation: CASSQDRSGALAGGLQQFF.

The chain carries TRBV18 and TRBJ2-1; no reliable D call. With 3 bases removed from V and 7 bases from J, the gap between germline ends came to 16 bases. Germline V gene data show CDR1 as KGHSH and CDR2 as LQKENI. CDR3 length equals 15 residues. The CDR3 loop reads CASSPARHDGNEQFF. The CDR3 DNA reads TGTGCCAGCTCACCCGCGCGTCACGACGGGAATGAGCAGTTCTTC.

The rearrangement links TRBV15 to TRBJ1-2, with 10 bases lining up with TRBD1. The CDR3 sequence is 17 residues long. CDR1 and CDR2 from the germline V gene are LNHNV and YYDKDF (reference sequence). V dropped 0 bases and J dropped 2; count of bases not matched to a gene: 6. CDR3 nucleotides: TGTGCCACCAGCAGAGACTGGGGGGGACAGGGGAACTATGGCTACACCTTC. Its translation: CATSRDWGGQGNYGYTF.

This chain links TRBV2 with TRBJ1-5; 8 positions agree with TRBD1. CDR1 is SNHLY, CDR2 FYNNEI, per germline. Germline trimming cut 4 bases from V and 6 bases from J; bases unmatched to any gene: 8. The CDR3 length is 15 residues. CDR3 nucleotides: TGTGCCAGCAGTGGGGGGCAGGGGGCTTTTCAGCCCCAGCATTTT. Translated: CASSGGQGAFQPQHF.

This clone was picked up one time. The genes are TRBV4-1 and TRBJ1-2; 7 nucleotides align to TRBD1. Trimming took 0 bases from V and 7 from J; bases not matched to a gene: 17. From germline, CDR1 is MGHRA and CDR2 YSYEKL. The CDR3 length is 18 residues. CDR3 nucleotide sequence: TGCGCCAGCAGCCAAGAGGGTCCCACAGGGGCAGGGTTGATTGGCTACACCTTC. It translates to CASSQEGPTGAGLIGYTF.

The V call is TRBV19, the J call TRBJ2-7, with TRBD2 matching over 8 bases. Germline V gene lookup returns CDR1 LNHDA and CDR2 SQIVND (reference sequence). This CDR3 contains 15 residues. V trimming: 5 bases; J trimming: 2 bases; junction bases outside the gene matches: 8. The CDR3 region is CASSQSPGLAYEQYF. DNA of the CDR3: TGTGCCAGTAGTCAATCTCCGGGACTAGCCTACGAGCAGTACTTC.

The rearrangement uses TRBV2 and TRBJ1-4, with D maybe TRBD1 (5 bases). CDR1 is SNHLY, CDR2 FYNNEI, per germline. Trimming shortened V by 6 bases and J by 0 bases, and 8 bases separated the two germline ends. The CDR3 runs 14 residues. The CDR3 reads CASSQGSTNEKLFF. In DNA, the CDR3 is TGTGCCAGCAGCCAGGGATCAACTAATGAAAAACTGTTTTTT. Combining the CDR3 with reference TRBV2 and TRBJ1-4 gives the whole variable domain EPEVTQTPSHQVTQMGQEVILRCVPISNHLYFYWYRQILGQKVEFLVSFYNNEISEKSEIFDDQFSVERPDGSNFTLKIRSTKLEDSAMYFCASSQGSTNEKLFFGSGTQLSVL.

The chain links TRBV10-3 to TRBJ1-2; D gene ambiguous. Germline values: CDR1 ENHRY, CDR2 SYGVKD. The CDR3 has 14 residues. Trimming removed 0 bases from V and 4 bases from J, with 9 bases in between. CDR3: CAISESRAFYGYTF. DNA of the CDR3: TGTGCCATCAGTGAGTCGAGAGCCTTCTATGGCTACACCTTC.

J is TRBJ2-7 and V is TRBV5-4; tentative D call: TRBD2 (7 bases). Trimming left V 4 bases short and J 5 bases short, with 19 bases between. The CDR3 totals 15 residues. Germline V gene data show CDR1 as SGHNT and CDR2 as YYREEE (reference sequence). Here the CDR3 DNA reads TGTGCCAGCAGCCCGGGGGGCCTCGAGGTGGACGAGCAGTACTTC. Translation: CASSPGGLEVDEQYF.

The V and J genes are TRBV2 and TRBJ2-6, with D possibly matching TRBD1 (5 bases). The length of the CDR3 is 16 residues. Germline V gene sequence: CDR1 SNHLY, CDR2 FYNNEI. V lost 0 bases and J 2 bases, leaving 8 bases between the germline ends. CDR3 DNA sequence: TGTGCCAGCAGTGAAGCCCGGACACCTGGGGCCAACGTCCTGACTTTC. Translation: CASSEARTPGANVLTF.

This clone was found once. The rearrangement joins TRBV30 to TRBJ1-4; D is ambiguous. Germline assignment: CDR1 GTSNPN and CDR2 SVGIG (reference sequence). The V gene lost 2 bases and the J gene lost 10 bases, with 20 bases spanning the gap. The CDR3 has 15 amino acids. The CDR3 DNA reads TGTGCCTGGAGTACTACGGCAATTCCTACCATAAAACTGTTTTTT. Protein sequence: CAWSTTAIPTIKLFF.

The rearrangement links TRBV9 to TRBJ2-3; TRBD2 aligns across 7 bases. Germline V lookup: CDR1 SGDLS, CDR2 YYNGEE. With V trimmed by 4 bases and J by 4 bases, 6 bases remained unmatched. CDR3 length: 14 amino acids. This CDR3 is CASSPLGGADTQYF. The CDR3 bases are TGTGCCAGCAGCCCCCTGGGGGGGGCAGATACGCAGTATTTT.

The V call is TRBV6-1, the J call TRBJ2-7; possible D gene TRBD1, 5 bases. Germline loops: CDR1 MNHNS, CDR2 SASEGT. CDR3 size: 14 residues. The V gene lost 0 bases and the J gene lost 3 bases, with 9 bases spanning the gap. Here the CDR3 reads CASSEAQGNYEQYF. The DNA for the CDR3 is TGTGCCAGCAGTGAAGCGCAGGGCAACTACGAGCAGTACTTC.

The chain joins TRBV4-2 to TRBJ2-2; possibly TRBD2 for D (7 bases). Germline-derived CDR1 and CDR2 are LGHNA and YNFKEQ. V lost 0 bases and J lost 7, with 21 bases in between. The CDR3 extends over 18 amino acids. The CDR3 protein is CASSQDRGGGFIVGELFF. The DNA of the CDR3 is TGTGCCAGCAGCCAAGATCGGGGAGGGGGATTTATCGTCGGGGAGCTGTTTTTT.

The chain links TRBV5-8 to TRBJ1-3, with 9 positions matching TRBD1. The CDR3 totals 14 residues. J was trimmed by 2 bases and V by 3 bases; bases with no gene match: 0. Germline V gene sequence: CDR1 SGHTS, CDR2 YDEGEE. CDR3 sequence: CASSWDRAGNTIYF. Here the CDR3 DNA reads TGTGCCAGCAGCTGGGACAGGGCTGGAAACACCATATATTTT.

The V and J genes are TRBV6-1 and TRBJ2-7, with a weak D call TRBD1 (5 bases). This CDR3 is 16 amino acids long. V was shortened by 2 bases and J by 0 bases, with 14 bases between the two germline ends. Per germline, CDR1 MNHNS and CDR2 SASEGT. Here the CDR3 DNA reads TGTGCCAGCAGTGAACAGTCTCAGGGTTTCTCCTACGAGCAGTACTTC. It encodes CASSEQSQGFSYEQYF.

The genes are TRBV27 and TRBJ1-1; 9 bases are a match to TRBD1. Trimming cost V 4 bases and J 9 bases; bases outside gene matches: 12. This CDR3 has 15 residues. The germline CDR1 and CDR2 sequences are MNHEY and SMNVEV (reference sequence). The CDR3 protein is CASSWGTGLTLKAFF. The CDR3 coding sequence is TGTGCCAGCAGTTGGGGGACAGGGTTAACACTGAAAGCTTTCTTT.

The table lists this clone with a few counts. V gene TRBV19 combines with J gene TRBJ1-1, with 9 bases lining up with TRBD1. From germline, CDR1 is LNHDA and CDR2 SQIVND (reference sequence). With V trimmed by 5 bases and J by 7 bases, 8 bases remained unmatched. The CDR3 is 14 amino acids. The CDR3 nucleotides read TGTGCCAGTAGTTTTGGACAGGGGCCGGGTGAAGCTTTCTTT. Translating it yields CASSFGQGPGEAFF.

V and J are TRBV7-2 and TRBJ2-1; D remains ambiguous. The germline V gene encodes CDR1 SGHTA and CDR2 FQGNSA. This CDR3 contains 15 residues. Trimming removed 0 bases at V and 8 bases at J, with 14 bases between. The CDR3 nucleotides are TGTGCCAGCAGCTTAGCAGGCGGTTTAATCGATGAGCAGTTCTTC. This translates into CASSLAGGLIDEQFF.

CDR3: CASSLGIATYNEQFF. Written as DNA, the CDR3 is TGTGCCAGCAGCTTGGGCATAGCGACCTACAATGAGCAGTTCTTC. J is TRBJ2-1 and V is TRBV5-6; tentative D call: TRBD2 (5 bases). The CDR3 runs to 15 residues. Germline CDR1 and CDR2: SGHDT and YYEEEE. V gave up 0 bases and J gave up 2 bases, with 9 bases separating them.

The CDR3 coding sequence is TGTGCCATCAGTCGGACTAGCGGGAGAAGAGACCAATACTTC. Amino acids: CAISRTSGRRDQYF. The chain is built from TRBV10-3 and TRBJ2-5; 13 bases fit TRBD2. This CDR3 comprises 14 residues. The ends lost 5 bases at V and 14 bases at J; junction bases unmatched: 11. CDR1 is ENHRY and CDR2 is SYGVKD in the germline V gene.

V usage is TRBV18 and J usage is TRBJ1-1; TRBD1 is a possible D gene (5 bases). The CDR3 is made up of 13 amino acids. The germline V gene encodes CDR1 KGHSH and CDR2 LQKENI. Between the trimmed V and J ends, which lost 8 bases and 3 bases, there was a span of 13 bases. The CDR3 bases are TGTGCCAGCGCCCTCAGGGCCGACACTGAAGCTTTCTTT. This sequence encodes CASALRADTEAFF.

The genes are TRBV5-1 and TRBJ2-3, with TRBD1 identical over 9 bases. Germline values: CDR1 SGHRS, CDR2 YFSETQ. The CDR3 has 17 residues. Trimming took 6 bases from V and 3 from J; bases not matched to a gene: 14. The CDR3 DNA reads as TGCGCCAGCACGAATCTGATGGGACAGGGAGGAACAGATACGCAGTATTTT. It translates to CASTNLMGQGGTDTQYF.

V usage is TRBV29-1 and J usage is TRBJ1-2; TRBD1 aligns across 11 bases. Germline values: CDR1 SQVTM, CDR2 ANQGSEA. CDR3 size: 14 residues. The V and J ends lost 2 bases and 7 bases, in that order; junction bases with no gene match: 6. This CDR3 is CSVEPGQGVGGYTF. The CDR3 nucleotides are TGCAGCGTTGAACCGGGACAGGGGGTCGGTGGCTACACCTTC.